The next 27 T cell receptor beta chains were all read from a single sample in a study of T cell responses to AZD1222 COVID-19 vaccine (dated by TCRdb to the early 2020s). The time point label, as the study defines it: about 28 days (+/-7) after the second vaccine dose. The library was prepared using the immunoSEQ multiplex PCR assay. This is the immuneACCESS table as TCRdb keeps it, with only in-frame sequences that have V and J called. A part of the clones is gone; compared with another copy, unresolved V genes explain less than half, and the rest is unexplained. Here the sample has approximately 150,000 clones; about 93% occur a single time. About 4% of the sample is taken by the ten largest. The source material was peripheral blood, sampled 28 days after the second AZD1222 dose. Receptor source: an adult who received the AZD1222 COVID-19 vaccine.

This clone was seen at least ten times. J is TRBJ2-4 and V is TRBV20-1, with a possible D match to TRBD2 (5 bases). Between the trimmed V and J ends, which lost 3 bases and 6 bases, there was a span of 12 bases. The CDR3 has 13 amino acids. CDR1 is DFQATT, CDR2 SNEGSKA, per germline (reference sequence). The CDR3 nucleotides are TGCAGTGCTAGTCCGGGGAGAGGAAACATTCAGTACTTC. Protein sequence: CSASPGRGNIQYF.

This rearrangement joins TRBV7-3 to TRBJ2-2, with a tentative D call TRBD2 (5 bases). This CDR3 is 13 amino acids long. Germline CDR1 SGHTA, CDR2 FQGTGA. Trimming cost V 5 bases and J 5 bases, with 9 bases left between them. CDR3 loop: CASSPSGTGELFF. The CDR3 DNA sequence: TGTGCCAGCAGCCCTTCGGGGACCGGGGAGCTGTTTTTT.

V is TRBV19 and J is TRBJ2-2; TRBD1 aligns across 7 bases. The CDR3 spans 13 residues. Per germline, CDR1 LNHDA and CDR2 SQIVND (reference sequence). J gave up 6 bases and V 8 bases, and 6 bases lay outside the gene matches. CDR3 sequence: CASDRDEAGELFF. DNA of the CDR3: TGTGCCAGTGACAGGGATGAAGCCGGGGAGCTGTTTTTT. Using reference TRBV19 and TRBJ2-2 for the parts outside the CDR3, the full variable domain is DGGITQSPKYLFRKEGQNVTLSCEQNLNHDAMYWYRQDPGQGLRLIYYSQIVNDFQKGDIAEGYSVSREKKESFPLTVTSAQKNPTAFYLCASDRDEAGELFFGEGSRLTVL.

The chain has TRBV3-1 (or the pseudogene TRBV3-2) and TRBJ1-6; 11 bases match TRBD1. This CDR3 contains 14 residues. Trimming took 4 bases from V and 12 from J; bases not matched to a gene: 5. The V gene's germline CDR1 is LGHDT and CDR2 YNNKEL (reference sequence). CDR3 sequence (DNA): TGTGCCAGCAGCCGGACAGGGGGCGCTGGACCCCTCCACTTT. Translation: CASSRTGGAGPLHF.

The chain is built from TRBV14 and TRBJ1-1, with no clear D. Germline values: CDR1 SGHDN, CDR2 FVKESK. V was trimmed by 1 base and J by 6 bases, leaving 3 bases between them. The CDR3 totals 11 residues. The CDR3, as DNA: TGTGCCAGCAGCCAAGGCTCTGAAGCTTTCTTT. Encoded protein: CASSQGSEAFF. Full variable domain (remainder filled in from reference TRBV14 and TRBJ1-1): EAGVTQFPSHSVIEKGQTVTLRCDPISGHDNLYWYRRVMGKEIKFLLHFVKESKQDESGMPNNRFLAERTGGTYSTLKVQPAELEDSGVYFCASSQGSEAFFGQGTRLTVV.

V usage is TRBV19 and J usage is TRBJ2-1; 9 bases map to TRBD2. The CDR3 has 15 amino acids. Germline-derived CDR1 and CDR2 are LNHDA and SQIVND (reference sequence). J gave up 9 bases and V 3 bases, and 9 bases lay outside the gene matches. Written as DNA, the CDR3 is TGTGCCAGTAGTATTAATAGCGGGAGTACTGGTGAGCAGTTCTTC. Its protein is CASSINSGSTGEQFF. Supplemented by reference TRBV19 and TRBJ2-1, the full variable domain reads DGGITQSPKYLFRKEGQNVTLSCEQNLNHDAMYWYRQDPGQGLRLIYYSQIVNDFQKGDIAEGYSVSREKKESFPLTVTSAQKNPTAFYLCASSINSGSTGEQFFGPGTRLTVL.

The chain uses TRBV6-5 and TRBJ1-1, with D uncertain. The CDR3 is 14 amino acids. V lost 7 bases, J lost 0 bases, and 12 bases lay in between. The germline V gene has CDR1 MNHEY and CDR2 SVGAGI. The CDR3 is CASTQTIMNTEAFF. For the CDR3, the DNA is TGTGCCAGCACACAGACGATCATGAACACTGAAGCTTTCTTT.

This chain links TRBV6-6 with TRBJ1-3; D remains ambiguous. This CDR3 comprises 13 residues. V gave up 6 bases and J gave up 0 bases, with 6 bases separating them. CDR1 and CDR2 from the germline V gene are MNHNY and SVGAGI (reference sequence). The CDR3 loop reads CASSLTSGNTIYF. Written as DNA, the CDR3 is TGTGCCAGCAGCCTGACCTCTGGAAACACCATATATTTT.

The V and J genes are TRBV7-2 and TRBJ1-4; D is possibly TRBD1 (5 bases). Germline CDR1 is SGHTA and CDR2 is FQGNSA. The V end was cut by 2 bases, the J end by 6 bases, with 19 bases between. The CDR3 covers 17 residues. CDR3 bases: TGTGCCAGCAGCTTAACCGGGACGCGACCCGATCATGAAAAACTGTTTTTT. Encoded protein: CASSLTGTRPDHEKLFF.

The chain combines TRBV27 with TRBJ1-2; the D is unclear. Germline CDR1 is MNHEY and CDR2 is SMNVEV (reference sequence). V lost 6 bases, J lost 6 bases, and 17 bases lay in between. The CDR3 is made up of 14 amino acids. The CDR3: CASRIIGGRDGYTF. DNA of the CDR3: TGTGCCAGCAGAATAATAGGAGGGAGAGATGGCTACACCTTC.

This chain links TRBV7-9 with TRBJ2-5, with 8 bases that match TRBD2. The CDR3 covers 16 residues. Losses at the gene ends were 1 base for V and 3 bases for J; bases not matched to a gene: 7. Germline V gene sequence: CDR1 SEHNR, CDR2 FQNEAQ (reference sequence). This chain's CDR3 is CASSLGFTSGKETQYF. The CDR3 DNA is TGTGCCAGCAGCTTAGGTTTTACTAGCGGTAAAGAGACCCAGTACTTC.

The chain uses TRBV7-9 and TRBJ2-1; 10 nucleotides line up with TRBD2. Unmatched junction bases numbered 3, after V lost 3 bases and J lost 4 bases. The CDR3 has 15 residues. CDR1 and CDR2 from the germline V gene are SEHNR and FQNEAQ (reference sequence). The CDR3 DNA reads TGTGCCAGCAGCTTTGGAGCGGGAGGGTACAATGAGCAGTTCTTC. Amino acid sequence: CASSFGAGGYNEQFF.

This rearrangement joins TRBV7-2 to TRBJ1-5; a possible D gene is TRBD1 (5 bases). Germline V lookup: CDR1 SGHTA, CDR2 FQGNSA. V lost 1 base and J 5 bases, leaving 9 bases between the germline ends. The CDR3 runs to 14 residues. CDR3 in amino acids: CASSLDPRDQPQHF. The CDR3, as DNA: TGTGCCAGCAGCTTAGATCCCAGGGATCAGCCCCAGCATTTT.

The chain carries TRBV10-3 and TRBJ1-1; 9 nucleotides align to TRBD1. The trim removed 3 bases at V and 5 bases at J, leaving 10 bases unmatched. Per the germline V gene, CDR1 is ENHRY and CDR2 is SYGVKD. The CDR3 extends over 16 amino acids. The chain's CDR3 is CAISDAGTGLRTEAFF. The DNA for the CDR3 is TGTGCCATCAGTGATGCCGGGACAGGGCTGCGAACTGAAGCTTTCTTT.

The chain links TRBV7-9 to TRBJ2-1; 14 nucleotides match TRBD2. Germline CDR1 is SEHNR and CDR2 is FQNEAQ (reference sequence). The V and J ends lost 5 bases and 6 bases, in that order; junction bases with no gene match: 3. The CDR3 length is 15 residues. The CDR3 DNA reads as TGTGCCAGCAGCATGGGACTAGCGGGAGTCAATGAGCAGTTCTTC. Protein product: CASSMGLAGVNEQFF.

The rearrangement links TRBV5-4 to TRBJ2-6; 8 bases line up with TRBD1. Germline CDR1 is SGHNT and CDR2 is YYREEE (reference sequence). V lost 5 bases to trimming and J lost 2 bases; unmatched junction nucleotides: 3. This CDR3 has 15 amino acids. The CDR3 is CASRSGGAGANVLTF. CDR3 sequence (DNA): TGTGCCAGCAGGTCAGGGGGCGCTGGGGCCAACGTCCTGACTTTC.

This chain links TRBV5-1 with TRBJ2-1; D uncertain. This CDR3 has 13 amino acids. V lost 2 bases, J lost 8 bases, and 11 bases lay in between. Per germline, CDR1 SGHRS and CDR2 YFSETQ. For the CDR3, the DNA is TGCGCCAGCAGCTTACTATTAGGGTATGAGCAGTTCTTC. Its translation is CASSLLLGYEQFF.

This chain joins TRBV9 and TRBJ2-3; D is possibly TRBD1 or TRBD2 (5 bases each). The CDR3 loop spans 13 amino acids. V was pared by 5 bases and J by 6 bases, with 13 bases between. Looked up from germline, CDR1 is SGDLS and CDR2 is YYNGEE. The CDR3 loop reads CASSGIGDDTQYF. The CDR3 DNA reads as TGTGCCAGCAGTGGGATCGGGGACGATACGCAGTATTTT.

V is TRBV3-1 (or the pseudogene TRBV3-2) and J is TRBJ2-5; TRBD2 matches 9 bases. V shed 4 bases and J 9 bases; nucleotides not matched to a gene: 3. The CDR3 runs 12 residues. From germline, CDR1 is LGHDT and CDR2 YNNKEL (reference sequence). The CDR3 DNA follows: TGTGCCAGCAGCCGCGTAGCGGGGGCCCAGTACTTC. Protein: CASSRVAGAQYF.

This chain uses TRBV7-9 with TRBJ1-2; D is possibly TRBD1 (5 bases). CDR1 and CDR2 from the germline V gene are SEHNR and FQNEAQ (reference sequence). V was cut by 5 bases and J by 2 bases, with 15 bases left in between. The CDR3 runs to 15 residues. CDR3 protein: CASSPGAGLNYGYTF. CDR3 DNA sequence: TGTGCCAGCAGCCCGGGTGCGGGACTAAACTATGGCTACACCTTC.

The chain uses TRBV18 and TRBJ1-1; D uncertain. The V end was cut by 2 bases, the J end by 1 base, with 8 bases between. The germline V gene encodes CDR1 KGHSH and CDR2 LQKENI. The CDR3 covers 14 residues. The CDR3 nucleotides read TGTGCCAGCTCACCAACGCCCAGGAACACTGAAGCTTTCTTT. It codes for CASSPTPRNTEAFF.

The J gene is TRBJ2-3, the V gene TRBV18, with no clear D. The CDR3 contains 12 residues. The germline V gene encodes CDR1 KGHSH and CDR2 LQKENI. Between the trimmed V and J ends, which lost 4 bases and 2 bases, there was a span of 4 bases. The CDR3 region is CASSHYTDTQYF. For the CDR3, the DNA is TGTGCCAGCTCACACTACACAGATACGCAGTATTTT.

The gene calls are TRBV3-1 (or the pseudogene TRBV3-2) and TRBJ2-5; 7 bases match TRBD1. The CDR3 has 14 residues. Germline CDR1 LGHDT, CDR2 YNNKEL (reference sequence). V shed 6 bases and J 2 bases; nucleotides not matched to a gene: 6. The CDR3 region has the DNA TGTGCCAGCAGATCGCAGGGGGAACAAGAGACCCAGTACTTC. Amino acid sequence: CASRSQGEQETQYF.

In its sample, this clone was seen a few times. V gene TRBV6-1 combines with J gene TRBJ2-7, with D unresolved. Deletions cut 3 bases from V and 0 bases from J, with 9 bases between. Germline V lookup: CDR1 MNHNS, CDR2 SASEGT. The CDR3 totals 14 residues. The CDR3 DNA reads TGTGCCAGCAGTGAGTTGGGGATCTCCTACGAGCAGTACTTC. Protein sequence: CASSELGISYEQYF.

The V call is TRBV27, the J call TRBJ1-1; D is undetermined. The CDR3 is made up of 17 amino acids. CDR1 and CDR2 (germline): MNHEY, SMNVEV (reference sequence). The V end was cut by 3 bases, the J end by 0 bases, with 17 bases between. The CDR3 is CASSFGLPGYMNTEAFF. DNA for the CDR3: TGTGCCAGCAGTTTCGGACTCCCAGGTTATATGAACACTGAAGCTTTCTTT.

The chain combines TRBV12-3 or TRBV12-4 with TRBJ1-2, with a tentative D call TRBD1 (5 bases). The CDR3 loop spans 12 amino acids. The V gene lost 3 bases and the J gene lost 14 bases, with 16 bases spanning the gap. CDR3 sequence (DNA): TGTGCCAGCAGTTTTAGTAGGCAGGGCGATACCTTC. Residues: CASSFSRQGDTF.

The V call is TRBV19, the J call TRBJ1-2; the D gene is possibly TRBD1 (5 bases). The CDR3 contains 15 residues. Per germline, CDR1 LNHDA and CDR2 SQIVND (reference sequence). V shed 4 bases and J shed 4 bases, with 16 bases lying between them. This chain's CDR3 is CASSTGGAGFYGYTF. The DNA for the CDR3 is TGTGCCAGTAGTACCGGAGGGGCGGGGTTCTATGGCTACACCTTC.